This T cell receptor (beta chain) appears in the sequencing data of a study of shared clonotypes between healthy human individuals. Looking at the study overall: Three CD4 naive, three CD4 memory, two CD8 naive and one CD8 memory plate were used per donor.

The ends lost 4 bases at V and 5 bases at J; junction bases unmatched: 5. The germline gives CDR1 SGHRS, CDR2 YFSETQ. The CDR3 is 14 residues long. Findings and caveats of the study: A few donors had approximately 4.6% of their naive CD4 clonotypes in common.

To note about this clone: Its antigen is unidentified.

Naive CD8 isolation took CD45RO-negative cells positively selected for CCR7 and excluded terminally differentiated effector memory CD45RA+ cells. Assay execution proceeded at the deep level. Profiling relied on immunoSEQ multiplex PCR, and the TCRdb table lists in-frame clones only, not all of them. The repertoire holds 2 million to 2.5 million clones, with approximately 95% as singletons. The receptor's source is a man between 18 and 35 years old in good health. Input material: naive CD8+ T cells sorted from blood. The genes are TRBV5-1 and TRBJ2-1; 8 bases match TRBD1. DNA of the CDR3: TGCGCCAGCAGCGTGACAGGGGCAAACAATGAGCAGTTCTTC. It specifies CASSVTGANNEQFF.